The next 22 T cell receptor beta chains were all read from a single sample in a study of blood T cells in healthy people across ages. Then a second PCR, running about 6 to 12 cycles, was carried out with a sample-barcoded 5' primer and a J-beta primer mix. TCRdb passed the 5' RACE reads through MiXCR, listing each CDR3 protein once. Here the sample spans approximately 810,000 distinct CDR3 sequences, under 35% being singletons. Sequencing was performed on blood. The receptors stem from a woman aged 80 or over in good health.

This rearrangement joins TRBV6-2 or TRBV6-3 to TRBJ1-5, with D perhaps matching TRBD1 (6 bases). Germline CDR1 reads MNHEY; CDR2 reads SVGEGT. V lost 2 bases, J lost 7 bases, and 9 bases lay in between. The CDR3 extends over 13 amino acids. The CDR3: CASSYVGAQPQHF. CDR3 in DNA: TGTGCCAGCAGTTACGTGGGGGCCCAGCCCCAGCATTTT.

The chain combines TRBV20-1 with TRBJ1-2; D is unresolved. Germline V lookup: CDR1 DFQATT, CDR2 SNEGSKA (reference sequence). The CDR3 runs 14 residues. The V end lost 3 bases, the J end lost 8 bases, and 19 bases lay between the germline ends. The CDR3 bases are TGCAGTGCTAGGCTCCTACACGGAGGGAGCGGCTACACCTTC. Its translation: CSARLLHGGSGYTF.

This sequence joins TRBV11-2 and TRBJ2-2, with unresolved D. Germline loops: CDR1 SGHAT, CDR2 FQNNGV. V lost 0 bases and J lost 7, with 9 bases in between. The CDR3 has 14 residues. This chain's CDR3 is CASSLDNWIGELFF. The CDR3 DNA reads as TGTGCCAGCAGCTTAGATAACTGGATCGGGGAGCTGTTTTTT. The full variable domain, with the rest looked up from reference TRBV11-2 and TRBJ2-2, is EAGVAQSPRYKIIEKRQSVAFWCNPISGHATLYWYQQILGQGPKLLIQFQNNGVVDDSQLPKDRFSAERLKGVDSTLKIQPAKLEDSAVYLCASSLDNWIGELFFGEGSRLTVL.

The table lists this clonotype with many counts. This rearrangement joins TRBV5-1 to TRBJ2-3, with 9 bases fitting TRBD2. Germline V gene sequence: CDR1 SGHRS, CDR2 YFSETQ. With V trimmed by 0 bases and J by 1 base, 6 bases remained unmatched. The CDR3 spans 17 residues. DNA for the CDR3: TGCGCCAGCAGCTTGGCCGTTGCTAGCGGGGGCACAGATACGCAGTATTTT. Amino acid sequence: CASSLAVASGGTDTQYF.

On this clonotype itself: A clone one base away is much larger, so this may be a read error. The chain uses TRBV7-2 and TRBJ1-2; D not certain. This CDR3 has 12 residues. Germline V gene lookup returns CDR1 SGHTA and CDR2 FQGNSA. In nucleotides, the CDR3 is TGTGCCGGCAGCTTACGGGAGGATGGCTACACCTTC. Translating gives CAGSLREDGYTF.

This clonotype was counted ten times or more. As DNA, the CDR3 is TGTGCCAGCAGCCCGGGACAGGGGCGGAATCAGCCCCAGCATTTT. Translated: CASSPGQGRNQPQHF. The chain combines TRBV18 with TRBJ1-5; 10 bases fit TRBD1. CDR1 is KGHSH, CDR2 LQKENI, per germline. The CDR3 loop spans 15 amino acids. Losses at the gene ends were 8 bases for V and 4 bases for J; bases not matched to a gene: 8.

Points on this clonotype: This clone may be a read error of a much larger clone one base away. The chain couples TRBV20-1 to TRBJ2-1, with D unclear. CDR3 length equals 13 residues. From germline, CDR1 is DFQATT and CDR2 SNEGSKA (reference sequence). Deletions cut 2 bases from V and 13 bases from J, with 18 bases between. DNA of the CDR3: TGCAGTGCTAGAAGTTCGCCCCAAGAGACCCAGTTCTTC. Translated, it gives CSARSSPQETQFF.

This clonotype was found a few times. The chain has TRBV7-2 and TRBJ1-2; D ambiguous. Germline V gene lookup returns CDR1 SGHTA and CDR2 FQGNSA. CDR3 length: 14 amino acids. V shed 3 bases and J shed 2 bases, with 10 bases lying between them. The CDR3 sequence: CASSLAAPNYGYTF. CDR3 nucleotide sequence: TGTGCCAGCAGCTTGGCGGCCCCCAACTATGGCTACACCTTC.

The CDR3 sequence is CASSLSGRGNEKLFF. CDR3 bases: TGCGCCAGCAGCTTAAGCGGGAGGGGGAATGAAAAACTGTTTTTT. The rearrangement uses TRBV5-1 and TRBJ1-4; TRBD1 is a possible D gene (6 bases). The CDR3 spans 15 residues. Germline V gene data show CDR1 as SGHRS and CDR2 as YFSETQ. V was pared by 2 bases and J by 5 bases, with 13 bases between. Full variable domain (remainder filled in from reference TRBV5-1 and TRBJ1-4): KAGVTQTPRYLIKTRGQQVTLSCSPISGHRSVSWYQQTPGQGLQFLFEYFSETQRNKGNFPGRFSGRQFSNSRSEMNVSTLELGDSALYLCASSLSGRGNEKLFFGSGTQLSVL.

The chain carries TRBV18 and TRBJ2-1; either TRBD1 or TRBD2 may supply D (5 bases each). The ends were cut back, 4 bases at V and 0 bases at J, with 13 bases in the middle. The germline V gene encodes CDR1 KGHSH and CDR2 LQKENI. The CDR3 extends over 16 amino acids. CDR3 nucleotide sequence: TGTGCCAGCTCACGCGAGGGGCAAAGCTCCTACAATGAGCAGTTCTTC. This translates into CASSREGQSSYNEQFF.

The chain has TRBV7-9 and TRBJ2-7; 7 positions match TRBD2. CDR1 SEHNR and CDR2 FQNEAQ come from the germline V gene (reference sequence). CDR3 length: 15 residues. Trimming at V came to 3 bases and at J to 0 bases, leaving 5 bases not matched to a gene. CDR3 region: CASSFGRGSSYEQYF. CDR3 bases: TGTGCCAGCAGCTTCGGGCGGGGGAGCTCCTACGAGCAGTACTTC.

Comments on this clonotype: Given a much more abundant clone one base away, this may be a read error. This sequence joins TRBV27 and TRBJ2-7; weak D call: TRBD1 (6 bases). The J call may be faulty, since TRBJ2-5 better matches the DNA end. CDR1 is MNHEY, CDR2 SMNVEV, per germline (reference sequence). The CDR3 totals 13 residues. The CDR3 region has the DNA TGTGCCAGCACCCTAAGGGGGAAAGGGACCCAGTACTTC. Protein product: CASTLRGKGTQYF.

This clonotype was seen ten or more times. The chain has TRBV6-1 and TRBJ1-4; D not certain. Per germline, CDR1 MNHNS and CDR2 SASEGT. The ends were cut back, 1 base at V and 11 bases at J, with 20 bases in the middle. The CDR3 is 16 amino acids. CDR3 nucleotide sequence: TGTGCCAGCAGTGAAGTCGGAACGGGCCAGGCTGGCAAACTGTTTTTT. Translation gives CASSEVGTGQAGKLFF.

The rearrangement links TRBV7-2 to TRBJ1-2; D is uncertain. CDR3 length equals 12 residues. V lost 7 bases, J lost 7 bases, and 13 bases lay in between. Germline V gene sequence: CDR1 SGHTA, CDR2 FQGNSA. The CDR3 nucleotides are TGTGCCAGCACCGGGCCCCTAGGTGGCTACACCTTC. Encoded protein: CASTGPLGGYTF.

Details on this clonotype: This sequence may be a read error, since a much larger clone differs from it by one base. The chain combines TRBV12-3 or TRBV12-4 with TRBJ2-1, with 7 bases matching TRBD2. CDR3 length equals 15 residues. J gave up 13 bases and V 6 bases, and 18 bases lay outside the gene matches. CDR3 bases: TGTGCCAGCAGGTCCAGGGAGGGTGCCCGGGAGACCCAGTTCTTC. It specifies CASRSREGARETQFF.

This clonotype was counted many times. CDR3 sequence: CASSYSSGVYGYTF. CDR3 coding DNA: TGTGCCAGCAGTTACTCGTCAGGGGTCTATGGCTACACCTTC. The chain employs TRBV6-5 and TRBJ1-2; tentatively, D is TRBD1 (6 bases). Trimming shortened V by 0 bases and J by 4 bases, and 9 bases separated the two germline ends. The CDR3 totals 14 residues. Germline CDR1 MNHEY, CDR2 SVGAGI.

V gene TRBV7-2 combines with J gene TRBJ2-3; 8 bases are shared with TRBD1. The CDR3 has 16 residues. V shed 3 bases, J shed 4 bases, and the junction held 9 bases outside the gene matches. In germline, CDR1 is SGHTA, CDR2 FQGNSA. The CDR3 spells CASSFGPGGQADTQYF. The CDR3 nucleotides are TGTGCCAGCAGCTTTGGACCAGGGGGCCAGGCAGATACGCAGTATTTT.

This clonotype was recorded a few times. The CDR3 sequence is CASSEGQGSEKLFF. The DNA of the CDR3 is TGTGCCAGCAGTGAGGGACAGGGAAGTGAAAAACTGTTTTTT. This chain connects TRBV6-1 to TRBJ1-4; 9 positions agree with TRBD1. The germline V gene has CDR1 MNHNS and CDR2 SASEGT. V dropped 3 bases and J dropped 7; count of bases not matched to a gene: 3. The CDR3 totals 14 residues.

This clonotype was seen ten or more times. The limits of the CDR3 on the DNA are not certain, so only TCRdb's listed CDR3 is given. The rearrangement links TRBV9 to TRBJ2-7; TRBD1, the table's D call, lacks a check against the DNA. Germline V gene sequence: CDR1 SGDLS, CDR2 YYNGEE. The CDR3 is 16 residues long, ends included. CDR3: CASSVRARGILDEQYF.

Regarding this clonotype: A junction boundary mismatches the germline segment, possibly from a read error. This rearrangement joins TRBV5-1 to TRBJ2-1, with D perhaps TRBD2 (7 bases). Germline V gene lookup returns CDR1 SGHRS and CDR2 YFSETQ. This CDR3 spans 14 amino acids. In nucleotides, the CDR3 is TGCGCCGGCAGTCGGGGGGCCCCCTACAATGAGCAGTTCTTC. Protein sequence: CAGSRGAPYNEQFF.

This clonotype was seen a handful of times. The J gene is TRBJ2-1, the V gene TRBV7-9; 10 positions agree with TRBD1. Germline-derived CDR1 and CDR2 are SEHNR and FQNEAQ (reference sequence). The CDR3 contains 17 residues. V shed 6 bases and J 13 bases; nucleotides not matched to a gene: 21. The CDR3 sequence: CASRDFGQGVFQETQFF. The CDR3 DNA follows: TGTGCCAGCAGGGATTTCGGACAGGGGGTATTTCAAGAGACCCAGTTCTTC.

Remarks on this clonotype: A clone one base away is much larger, so this may be a read error. The V gene is TRBV7-2, the J gene TRBJ1-2, with a weak D call TRBD1 (5 bases). In germline, CDR1 is SGHTA, CDR2 FQGNSA. V was clipped by 5 bases and J by 4 bases, with 26 bases between them. There are 18 residues in the CDR3. DNA of the CDR3: TGTGCCAGCAGCCAGGGCGGGCGGTGGCAGGGCGCTCCCTATGGCTACACCTTC. The encoded protein is CASSQGGRWQGAPYGYTF.